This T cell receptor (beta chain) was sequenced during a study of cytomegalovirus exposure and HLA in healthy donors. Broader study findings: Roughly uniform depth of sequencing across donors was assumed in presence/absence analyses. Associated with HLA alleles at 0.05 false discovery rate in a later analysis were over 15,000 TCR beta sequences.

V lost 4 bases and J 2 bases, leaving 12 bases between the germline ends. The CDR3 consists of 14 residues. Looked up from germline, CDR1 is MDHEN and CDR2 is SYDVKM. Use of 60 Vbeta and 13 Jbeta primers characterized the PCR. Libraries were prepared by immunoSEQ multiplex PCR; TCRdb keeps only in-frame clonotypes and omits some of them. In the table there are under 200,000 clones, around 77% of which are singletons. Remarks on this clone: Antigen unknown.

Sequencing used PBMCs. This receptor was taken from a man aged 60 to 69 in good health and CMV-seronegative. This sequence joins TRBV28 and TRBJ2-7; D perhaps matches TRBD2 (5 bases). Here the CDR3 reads CASSSPGKAYEQYF. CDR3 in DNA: TGTGCCAGCAGTTCCCCGGGAAAGGCCTACGAGCAGTACTTC.